A single sample gave rise to the 25 T cell receptor beta chains below, sequenced in a study of shared clonotypes between healthy human individuals (dated by TCRdb to the early 2020s). CD8 naive samples consisted of CD45RO-negative cells that were positively selected for CCR7, yielding a CD45RA+CCR7+ population without TemRA cells. Library preparation was by the immunoSEQ multiplex PCR assay. Drawn from immuneACCESS, this table holds only the in-frame rearrangements with V and J called that TCRdb kept. Clones are partly lost; checked studies trace under half to an unresolved V gene and leave the rest unexplained. The sample has some 2.1 million clones on record, approximately 94% of them singletons. Around 1.1% of the sample belongs to the ten largest clones. Sequencing was carried out using naive CD8+ T cells sorted from blood. The sample's cell subset or site label is to be understood as: CD45RA+CCR7+. The receptors come from a man younger than 35 in good health.

The genes are TRBV19 and TRBJ1-2; D is ambiguous. Trimming took 6 bases from V and 5 from J, leaving 7 bases between them. The CDR3 consists of 11 residues. CDR1 is LNHDA and CDR2 is SQIVND in the germline V gene (reference sequence). DNA for the CDR3: TGTGCCAGTAGCCAGGCTTATGGCTACACCTTC. It translates to CASSQAYGYTF.

This chain joins TRBV2 and TRBJ2-1; 8 bases map to TRBD2. Germline trimming cut 7 bases from V and 3 bases from J; bases unmatched to any gene: 2. There are 13 residues in the CDR3. Germline-derived CDR1 and CDR2 are SNHLY and FYNNEI. CDR3 region: CASKLAGYNEQFF. The DNA for the CDR3 is TGTGCCAGCAAGCTAGCGGGCTACAATGAGCAGTTCTTC.

The chain employs TRBV5-8 and TRBJ1-6; D gene ambiguous. There are 13 residues in the CDR3. The germline V and J ends were trimmed by 0 bases and 8 bases, with 6 bases remaining between them. Germline V lookup: CDR1 SGHTS, CDR2 YDEGEE. CDR3 amino acids: CASSLGWHSPLHF. As DNA, the CDR3 is TGTGCCAGCAGCTTGGGGTGGCATTCACCCCTCCACTTT.

In this sample, this clone turned up once. This rearrangement joins TRBV7-6 to TRBJ2-7; the D is unclear. Germline V gives CDR1 SGHVS, CDR2 FNYEAQ. The CDR3 contains 12 residues. Trimming took 6 bases from V and 2 from J, leaving 8 bases between them. The CDR3 DNA sequence: TGTGCCAGCAGTCCTTCCCCCTACGAGCAGTACTTC. Protein sequence: CASSPSPYEQYF. Together with reference TRBV7-6 and TRBJ2-7, the CDR3 gives the full variable domain: GAGVSQSPRYKVTKRGQDVALRCDPISGHVSLYWYRQALGQGPEFLTYFNYEAQQDKSGLPNDRFSAERPEGSISTLTIQRTEQRDSAMYRCASSPSPYEQYFGPGTRLTVT.

This clone was observed a handful of times. The gene calls are TRBV5-1 and TRBJ2-2, with D unclear. The CDR3 runs 11 residues. Trimming shortened V by 2 bases and J by 6 bases, and 2 bases separated the two germline ends. Germline CDR1 reads SGHRS; CDR2 reads YFSETQ. The CDR3 is CASSFAGELFF. In DNA, the CDR3 is TGCGCCAGCAGCTTCGCCGGGGAGCTGTTTTTT.

This clone was counted a single time. The same CDR3 arises from other DNA sequences in this sample as well. The chain joins TRBV7-9 to TRBJ1-3; no firm D call. CDR3 length equals 12 residues. V dropped 1 base and J dropped 5 bases, with 3 bases sitting between them. CDR1 is SEHNR, CDR2 FQNEAQ, per germline (reference sequence). The CDR3 region is CASSLGRNTIYF. CDR3 DNA: TGTGCCAGCAGCTTAGGCCGAAACACCATATATTTT.

As for this clone: Other DNA sequences in the sample encode the same CDR3. This chain links TRBV30 with TRBJ2-7, with D tentatively TRBD1 (8 bases). The CDR3 loop spans 14 amino acids. Germline-derived CDR1 and CDR2 are GTSNPN and SVGIG (reference sequence). Trimming left V 2 bases short and J 4 bases short, with 15 bases between. As DNA, the CDR3 is TGTGCCTGGAGTCTAGGACAGGGAGGGTACGAGCAGTACTTC. Translated: CAWSLGQGGYEQYF.

The rearrangement links TRBV25-1 to TRBJ2-1, with a tentative D call TRBD2 (5 bases). Germline V lookup: CDR1 MGHDK, CDR2 SYGVNS. The V and J ends lost 4 bases and 12 bases respectively, with 22 bases between them. This CDR3 contains 15 residues. The CDR3 region has the DNA TGTGCCAGCAGTGCGACCGACGAGAATGCTGGGAGGCAGTTCTTC. Residues: CASSATDENAGRQFF.

This rearrangement joins TRBV7-6 to TRBJ2-7; D not certain. Germline loops: CDR1 SGHVS, CDR2 FNYEAQ. The CDR3 extends over 14 amino acids. The V gene lost 5 bases and the J gene lost 5 bases, with 16 bases spanning the gap. The DNA for the CDR3 is TGTGCCAGCAGCCTTAGGCCTCGATCTGACGAGCAGTACTTC. This encodes CASSLRPRSDEQYF.

The CDR3 coding sequence is TGCAGCGTTGAAAACAGGGAAGGCTACACCTTC. Its protein product is CSVENREGYTF. This rearrangement joins TRBV29-1 to TRBJ1-2, with D possibly matching TRBD1 (6 bases). The germline V gene encodes CDR1 SQVTM and CDR2 ANQGSEA. Trimming left V 2 bases short and J 8 bases short, with 9 bases between. The CDR3 contains 11 residues.

This clone was counted once. The gene calls are TRBV13 and TRBJ1-1; D unresolved. V dropped 5 bases and J dropped 2 bases, with 6 bases sitting between them. This CDR3 comprises 12 residues. Per the germline V gene, CDR1 is PRHDT and CDR2 is FYEKMQ (reference sequence). The CDR3 protein is CASSAINTEAFF. The CDR3 DNA reads TGTGCCAGCAGCGCCATTAACACTGAAGCTTTCTTT.

The gene calls are TRBV11-1 and TRBJ2-7; 9 positions match TRBD1. This CDR3 is built from 16 residues. V lost 1 base to trimming and J lost 3 bases; unmatched junction nucleotides: 7. The germline gives CDR1 SGHAT, CDR2 FQDESV (reference sequence). CDR3 loop: CASSLEGTGSFYEQYF. The CDR3 coding sequence is TGTGCCAGCAGCTTAGAAGGGACAGGGTCCTTCTACGAGCAGTACTTC. The entire variable domain, with the rest obtained from reference TRBV11-1 and TRBJ2-7, is as follows: EAEVAQSPRYKITEKSQAVAFWCDPISGHATLYWYRQILGQGPELLVQFQDESVVDDSQLPKDRFSAERLKGVDSTLKIQPAELGDSAMYLCASSLEGTGSFYEQYFGPGTRLTVT.

This chain links TRBV27 with TRBJ2-1; D ambiguous. The CDR3 sequence is 15 residues long. Germline CDR1 and CDR2: MNHEY and SMNVEV (reference sequence). Trimming removed 2 bases at V and 10 bases at J, with 18 bases between. In DNA, the CDR3 is TGTGCCAGCAGTTTAATCATAGCAAACCTCGGGGAGCAGTTCTTC. It is translated as CASSLIIANLGEQFF.

This chain connects TRBV9 to TRBJ2-7; tentative D call: TRBD2 (5 bases). The V end was cut by 0 bases, the J end by 2 bases, with 12 bases between. CDR3 length equals 15 residues. The germline V gene encodes CDR1 SGDLS and CDR2 YYNGEE. The CDR3 coding sequence is TGTGCCAGCAGCGTAGTGGACGGGAACACCTACGAGCAGTACTTC. Translation gives CASSVVDGNTYEQYF. Together with reference TRBV9 and TRBJ2-7, the CDR3 gives the full variable domain: DSGVTQTPKHLITATGQRVTLRCSPRSGDLSVYWYQQSLDQGLQFLIQYYNGEERAKGNILERFSAQQFPDLHSELNLSSLELGDSALYFCASSVVDGNTYEQYFGPGTRLTVT.

The chain links TRBV7-5 to TRBJ2-5; the D segment call TRBD2 is taken from the table without a DNA check. TRBV7-5 is given as a pseudogene. The CDR3 totals 18 residues. This chain's CDR3 is CARSLRMVLAGEGETQYF. DNA of the CDR3: TGTGCCAGAAGCTTAAGAATGGTGCTAGCGGGAGAGGGAGAGACCCAGTACTTC.

This clone was picked up one time. The chain combines TRBV10-1 with TRBJ2-4, with D possibly matching TRBD1 (6 bases). V lost 2 bases and J lost 2, with 13 bases in between. The CDR3 runs to 16 residues. Germline CDR1 reads WNHNN; CDR2 reads SYGVQD (reference sequence). The CDR3 loop is CASSEGPGESKNIQYF. In DNA form, the CDR3 reads TGCGCCAGCAGTGAGGGGCCAGGGGAGTCCAAAAACATTCAGTACTTC.

This chain joins TRBV4-1 and TRBJ2-7, with a weak D call TRBD1 (6 bases). CDR1 is MGHRA, CDR2 YSYEKL, per germline. V was clipped by 1 base and J by 2 bases, with 9 bases between them. The CDR3 loop spans 14 amino acids. CDR3 residues: CASSQVGAAYEQYF. The CDR3 DNA is TGCGCCAGCAGCCAAGTGGGGGCGGCCTACGAGCAGTACTTC.

The CDR3 DNA sequence: TGTGCCAGCAGCCCCCACGGACTTATGGACGAGCAGTACTTC. Translating it yields CASSPHGLMDEQYF. V and J are TRBV6-6 and TRBJ2-7; possible D gene TRBD2, 5 bases. The CDR3 extends over 14 amino acids. Germline V gives CDR1 MNHNY, CDR2 SVGAGI (reference sequence). Deletions cut 6 bases from V and 5 bases from J, with 17 bases between.

The rearrangement uses TRBV4-1 and TRBJ2-1; 7 bases are shared with TRBD2. Losses at the gene ends were 0 bases for V and 7 bases for J; bases not matched to a gene: 6. CDR1 and CDR2 from the germline V gene are MGHRA and YSYEKL. This CDR3 is 15 amino acids long. The CDR3 coding sequence is TGCGCCAGCAGCCAAGAGGGCACTAGCGTAAATGAGCAGTTCTTC. This encodes CASSQEGTSVNEQFF.

The gene calls are TRBV13 and TRBJ2-5; 7 nucleotides line up with TRBD1. Germline CDR1 is PRHDT and CDR2 is FYEKMQ (reference sequence). V was pared by 4 bases and J by 14 bases, with 13 bases of the junction left unmatched. The CDR3 totals 13 residues. The DNA for the CDR3 is TGTGCCAGCAGCTCGGACAGGTCCTTTCCCATTTACTTC. It encodes CASSSDRSFPIYF.

This rearrangement joins TRBV4-3 to TRBJ2-5; 7 bases match TRBD2. This CDR3 spans 16 amino acids. With 1 base clipped from V and 2 bases from J, the junction kept 7 bases outside the gene matches. Germline values: CDR1 LGHNA, CDR2 YSLEER. CDR3 in amino acids: CASSQGGLRGQETQYF. The CDR3 DNA reads TGCGCCAGCAGCCAAGGGGGCTTGCGGGGGCAAGAGACCCAGTACTTC.

With respect to this clone: Other DNA sequences from this sample encode an identical CDR3 as well. The J gene is TRBJ2-7, the V gene TRBV5-1; a possible D gene is TRBD1 (6 bases). The CDR3 runs 13 residues. Germline CDR1 SGHRS, CDR2 YFSETQ. V was pared by 2 bases and J by 4 bases, with 10 bases between. CDR3 coding DNA: TGCGCCAGCAGCTTAGGGGGTCCGTACGAGCAGTACTTC. This encodes CASSLGGPYEQYF.

V and J are TRBV7-9 and TRBJ1-2; no clear D gene. This CDR3 region has 14 residues. V was pared by 10 bases and J by 2 bases, with 17 bases between. The germline V gene has CDR1 SEHNR and CDR2 FQNEAQ (reference sequence). As DNA, the CDR3 is TGTGCCATCCGCGAAGCCGGGAGCAACTATGGCTACACCTTC. Translated: CAIREAGSNYGYTF.

The genes are TRBV2 and TRBJ1-2; D is ambiguous. This CDR3 region has 17 residues. V lost 3 bases and J 1 base, leaving 18 bases between the germline ends. The germline gives CDR1 SNHLY, CDR2 FYNNEI. The CDR3 region is CASSEMSGWGVNYGYTF. Here the CDR3 DNA reads TGTGCCAGCAGTGAGATGTCCGGGTGGGGTGTTAACTATGGCTACACCTTC.

The chain recombines TRBV19 with TRBJ2-7, with TRBD1 matching over 9 bases. Trimming took 5 bases from V and 7 from J; bases not matched to a gene: 12. The CDR3 runs 15 residues. In germline, CDR1 is LNHDA, CDR2 SQIVND (reference sequence). The CDR3 bases are TGTGCCAGTAGTCCCTCGGGACAGGGTAAAGTGGAGCAGTACTTC. It codes for CASSPSGQGKVEQYF.